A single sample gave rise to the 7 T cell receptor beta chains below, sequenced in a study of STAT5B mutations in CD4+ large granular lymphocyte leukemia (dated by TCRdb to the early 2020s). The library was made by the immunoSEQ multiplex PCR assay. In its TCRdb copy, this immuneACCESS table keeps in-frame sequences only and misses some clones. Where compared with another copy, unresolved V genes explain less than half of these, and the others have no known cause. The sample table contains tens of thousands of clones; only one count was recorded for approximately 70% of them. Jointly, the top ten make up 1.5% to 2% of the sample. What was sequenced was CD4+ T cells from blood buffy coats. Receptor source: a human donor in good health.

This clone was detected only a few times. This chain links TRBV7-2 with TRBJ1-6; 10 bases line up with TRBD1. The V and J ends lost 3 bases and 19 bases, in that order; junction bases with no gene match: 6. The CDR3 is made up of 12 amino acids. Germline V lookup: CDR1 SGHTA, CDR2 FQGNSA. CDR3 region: CASSLDRGALHF. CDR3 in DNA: TGTGCCAGCAGCTTGGACAGGGGGGCTTTGCACTTT.

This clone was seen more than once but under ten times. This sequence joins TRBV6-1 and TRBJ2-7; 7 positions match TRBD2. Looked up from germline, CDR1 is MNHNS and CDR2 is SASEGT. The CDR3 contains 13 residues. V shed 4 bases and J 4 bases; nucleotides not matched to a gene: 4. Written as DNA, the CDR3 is TGTGCCAGCAGTGGCCGGCGGGGGTACGAGCAGTACTTC. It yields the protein CASSGRRGYEQYF.

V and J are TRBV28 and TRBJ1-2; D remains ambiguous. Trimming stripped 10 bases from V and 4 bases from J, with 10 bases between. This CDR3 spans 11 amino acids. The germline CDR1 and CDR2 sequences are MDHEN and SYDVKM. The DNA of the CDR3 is TGTGCCACCTCCACCCCCTATGGCTACACCTTC. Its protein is CATSTPYGYTF.

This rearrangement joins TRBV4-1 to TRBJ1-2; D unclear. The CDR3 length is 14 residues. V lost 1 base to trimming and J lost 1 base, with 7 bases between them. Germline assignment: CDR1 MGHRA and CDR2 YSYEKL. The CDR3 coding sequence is TGCGCCAGCAGCCAAGCACGGCGTAACTATGGCTACACCTTC. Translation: CASSQARRNYGYTF.

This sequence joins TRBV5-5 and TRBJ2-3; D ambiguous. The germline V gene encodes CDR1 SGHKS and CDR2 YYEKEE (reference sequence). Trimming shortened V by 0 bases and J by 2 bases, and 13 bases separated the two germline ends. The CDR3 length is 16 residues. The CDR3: CASSLDPPVSTDTQYF. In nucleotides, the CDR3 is TGTGCCAGCAGCTTGGACCCCCCAGTTTCCACAGATACGCAGTATTTT.

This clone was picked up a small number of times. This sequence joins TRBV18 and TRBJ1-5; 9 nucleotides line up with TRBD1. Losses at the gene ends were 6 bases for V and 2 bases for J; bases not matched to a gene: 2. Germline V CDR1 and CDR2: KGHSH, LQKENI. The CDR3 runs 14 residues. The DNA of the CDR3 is TGTGCCAGCTCGCGACAGGGGGGCAATCAGCCCCAGCATTTT. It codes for CASSRQGGNQPQHF.

CDR3 in DNA: TGCGCCAGCAGCCAAGATCCAGGGCGCGGGGATAGCAATCAGCCCCAGCATTTT. Residues: CASSQDPGRGDSNQPQHF. The chain employs TRBV4-1 and TRBJ1-5; a possible D gene is TRBD1 (5 bases). The CDR3 is 18 amino acids. Trimming pared 0 bases from V and 0 bases from J, leaving 15 bases between. Germline V lookup: CDR1 MGHRA, CDR2 YSYEKL.